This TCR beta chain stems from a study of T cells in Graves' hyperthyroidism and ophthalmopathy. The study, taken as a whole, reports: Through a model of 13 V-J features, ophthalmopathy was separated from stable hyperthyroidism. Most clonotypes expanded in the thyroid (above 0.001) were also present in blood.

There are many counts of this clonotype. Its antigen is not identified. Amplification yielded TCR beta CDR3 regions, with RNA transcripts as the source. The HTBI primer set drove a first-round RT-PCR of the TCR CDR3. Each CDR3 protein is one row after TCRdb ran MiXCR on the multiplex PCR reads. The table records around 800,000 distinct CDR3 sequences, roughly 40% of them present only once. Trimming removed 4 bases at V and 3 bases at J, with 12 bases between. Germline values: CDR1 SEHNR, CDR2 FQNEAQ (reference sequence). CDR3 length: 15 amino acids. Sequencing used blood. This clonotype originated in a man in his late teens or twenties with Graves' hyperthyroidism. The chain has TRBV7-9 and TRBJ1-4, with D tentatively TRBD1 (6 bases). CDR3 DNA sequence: TGTGCCAGCAGCTCGGACAGACAGTCTAATGAAAAACTGTTTTTT. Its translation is CASSSDRQSNEKLFF.